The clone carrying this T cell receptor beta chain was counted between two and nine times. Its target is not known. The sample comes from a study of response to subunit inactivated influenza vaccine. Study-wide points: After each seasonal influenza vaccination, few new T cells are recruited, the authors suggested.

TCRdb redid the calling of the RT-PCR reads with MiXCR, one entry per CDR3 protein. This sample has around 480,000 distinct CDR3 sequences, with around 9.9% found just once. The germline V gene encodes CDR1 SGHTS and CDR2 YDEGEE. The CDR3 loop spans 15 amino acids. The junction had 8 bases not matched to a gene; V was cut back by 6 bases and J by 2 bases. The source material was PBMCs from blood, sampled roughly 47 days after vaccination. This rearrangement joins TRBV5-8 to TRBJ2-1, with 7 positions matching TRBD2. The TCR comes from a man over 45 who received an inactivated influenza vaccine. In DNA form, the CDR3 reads TGTGCCAGCAACCGAGCGGGAAGGGCCTACAATGAGCAGTTCTTC. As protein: CASNRAGRAYNEQFF.